A single TCR beta chain is shown here with its context. The antigen remains unidentified. PCR was performed using 60 Vbeta and 13 Jbeta primers. Here immunoSEQ multiplex PCR was the method, and the copy in TCRdb shows in-frame clones only, minus some. The table lists roughly 53,000 clones, with 2% to 2.5% in the top ten. The germline V gene has CDR1 GTSNPN and CDR2 SVGIG (reference sequence). The CDR3 runs to 13 residues. J gave up 1 base and V 4 bases, and 2 bases lay outside the gene matches. The sample is drawn from a study of cytomegalovirus exposure and HLA in healthy donors. Findings and limits, study-wide: Usually a TCR sequence was rare, but some public TCRs were found in many donors. Presence/absence analysis assumed near-uniform sequencing depth across donors.

Specimen: PBMCs. The receptor comes from a female donor in good health and CMV-seronegative. V gene TRBV30 combines with J gene TRBJ1-1, with 8 bases identical to TRBD1. CDR3 coding DNA: TGTGCCTGGAACGGACAGGGGAACACTGAAGCTTTCTTT. It translates to CAWNGQGNTEAFF. Full variable domain (missing parts from reference TRBV30 and TRBJ1-1): SQTIHQWPATLVQPVGSPLSLECTVEGTSNPNLYWYRQAAGRGLQLLFYSVGIGQISSEVPQNLSASRPQDRQFILSSKKLLLSDSGFYLCAWNGQGNTEAFFGQGTRLTVV.